This T cell receptor beta chain was found in a study of cytomegalovirus exposure and HLA in healthy donors. Overall study: Earlier, 180 million or so T cells were analyzed, and some 120 million unique TCR beta sequences were found among them. Whole-study findings and limits: Cytomegalovirus association was assigned to about 150 TCR beta chains. Analyses of presence and absence presupposed an approximately uniform sequencing depth across donors. As a later analysis revealed, most CMV-associated TCR beta chains appeared HLA-restricted.

The PCR was carried out with 60 Vbeta primers and 13 Jbeta primers. The protocol was immunoSEQ multiplex PCR, while the TCRdb copy is restricted to in-frame clones and leaves out a portion. This sample has around 300,000 clones, with 72% found just once. This clone was counted a single time. The antigen is not known. The ends were cut back, 5 bases at V and 0 bases at J, with 11 bases in the middle. CDR1 LNHDA and CDR2 SQIVND come from the germline V gene (reference sequence). This CDR3 is 14 amino acids long. The specimen was PBMCs. The chain joins TRBV19 to TRBJ2-7, with D hard to call. The clonotype originates from a female donor in good health and CMV-seronegative. CDR3 nucleotides: TGTGCCAGTAGTGTCGCGTCAAGCTCCTACGAGCAGTACTTC. It yields the protein CASSVASSSYEQYF.